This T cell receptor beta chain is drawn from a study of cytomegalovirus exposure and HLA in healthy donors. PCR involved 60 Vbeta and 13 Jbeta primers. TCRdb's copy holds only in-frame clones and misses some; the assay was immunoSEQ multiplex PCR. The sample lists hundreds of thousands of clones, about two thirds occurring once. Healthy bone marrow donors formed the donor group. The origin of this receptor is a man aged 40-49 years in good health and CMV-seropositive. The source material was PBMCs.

The CDR3 is CASSSRQGEFQAFF. The CDR3 DNA reads as TGTGCCAGCAGCTCTCGACAGGGGGAGTTCCAAGCTTTCTTT. The rearrangement joins TRBV7-6 to TRBJ1-1, with TRBD1 identical over 9 bases. CDR3 size: 14 residues. Per the germline V gene, CDR1 is SGHVS and CDR2 is FNYEAQ. V lost 4 bases to trimming and J lost 9 bases; unmatched junction nucleotides: 9.